The 5 T cell receptor beta chains presented below share a single source sample, sequenced in a study of blood T cell repertoires in COVID-19 (dated by TCRdb to the early 2020s). Preparation of the library involved the immunoSEQ multiplex PCR assay. TCRdb carries this immuneACCESS record with in-frame sequences only. Its versions omit some clonotypes, under half of them owing to an unresolved V gene in the studies checked, with the rest unexplained. The sample records approximately 97,000 clones, over 85% of which are singletons. The ten largest clonotypes hold less than 2% of the sample. Source material: peripheral blood. The receptors derive from a woman aged 50 to 60 with COVID-19, enrolled during active disease.

The J gene is TRBJ1-5, the V gene TRBV5-5; D is unresolved. The germline V and J ends were trimmed by 1 base and 0 bases, with 11 bases remaining between them. Per germline, CDR1 SGHKS and CDR2 YYEKEE (reference sequence). There are 16 residues in the CDR3. CDR3 DNA sequence: TGTGCCAGCAGCTTGAGAGCAGACTATAGCAATCAGCCCCAGCATTTT. It codes for CASSLRADYSNQPQHF.

J is TRBJ2-1 and V is TRBV11-3; the D is unclear. CDR1 and CDR2 from the germline V gene are SGHNT and YENEEA. CDR3 length: 14 amino acids. The V gene lost 1 base and the J gene lost 4 bases, with 8 bases spanning the gap. CDR3 sequence reads: CASSLGAQYNEQFF. CDR3 nucleotides: TGTGCCAGCAGCTTAGGGGCCCAGTACAATGAGCAGTTCTTC. Using reference TRBV11-3 and TRBJ2-1 for the parts outside the CDR3, the full variable domain is EAGVVQSPRYKIIEKKQPVAFWCNPISGHNTLYWYLQNLGQGPELLIRYENEEAVDDSQLPKDRFSAERLKGVDSTLKIQPAELGDSAVYLCASSLGAQYNEQFFGPGTRLTVL.

A few counts support this clone. Other DNA sequences in this specimen translate into the identical CDR3. V gene TRBV27 combines with J gene TRBJ2-7; D unclear. CDR1 and CDR2 from the germline V gene are MNHEY and SMNVEV (reference sequence). V lost 2 bases to trimming and J lost 1 base, with 9 bases between them. The CDR3 length is 14 residues. The CDR3 region has the DNA TGTGCCAGCAGTTTAACCCCAGGTTCCTACGAGCAGTACTTC. This translates into CASSLTPGSYEQYF.

The chain couples TRBV29-1 to TRBJ2-3; TRBD1 matches 10 bases. The ends lost 4 bases at V and 7 bases at J; junction bases unmatched: 8. Per germline, CDR1 SQVTM and CDR2 ANQGSEA. The CDR3 is made up of 14 amino acids. The DNA for the CDR3 is TGCAGCGTTGTAACCCGGGACAGGGGTAATACGCAGTATTTT. It specifies CSVVTRDRGNTQYF.

The rearrangement uses TRBV15 and TRBJ1-1; 9 nucleotides line up with TRBD1. The CDR3 runs to 13 residues. CDR1 LNHNV and CDR2 YYDKDF come from the germline V gene (reference sequence). J gave up 5 bases and V 7 bases, and 5 bases lay outside the gene matches. The CDR3 DNA follows: TGTGCCACCAACCCGGACAGGGGAACTGAAGCTTTCTTT. This gives the protein CATNPDRGTEAFF.